The 28 T cell receptor beta chains below were found in one sample sequenced in a study of spatial heterogeneity in lung cancer. The time point denotes: sample taken at primary tumor resection. The input material, whole RNA from tumor, nontumor lung or frozen PBMC, was sequenced unsorted. MiXCR was run by TCRdb on the 5' RACE reads, yielding one entry per CDR3 protein. Here the sample spans approximately 12,000 distinct CDR3 sequences, 5.5% to 7.5% being singletons. The input for sequencing was normal lung tissue next to the tumor, taken at surgery. The receptors stem from a male donor with early-stage non-small cell lung cancer.

This clonotype was counted ten times or more. This beta chain is off target for a library built for alpha chains, so its abundance means little. The chain employs TRBV24-1 and TRBJ2-3; D uncertain. CDR1 is KGHDR, CDR2 SFDVKD, per germline. V lost 2 bases and J lost 0, with 11 bases in between. This CDR3 has 16 amino acids. DNA of the CDR3: TGTGCCACCAGTGATTCAGTCTTTTCTAGCACAGATACGCAGTATTTT. This translates into CATSDSVFSSTDTQYF.

This clonotype occurred many times. Since it is a stray read in a library aimed at alpha chains, this beta chain has a size that is not meaningful. The V gene is TRBV6-5, the J gene TRBJ1-2; D unclear. Trimming removed 4 bases from V and 2 bases from J, with 14 bases in between. This CDR3 is 15 amino acids long. The V gene's germline CDR1 is MNHEY and CDR2 SVGAGI. The CDR3, as DNA: TGTGCCAGCAGTTCCCTGGGGATGAGCAACTATGGCTACACCTTC. Translated, it gives CASSSLGMSNYGYTF.

In this sample, this clonotype turned up many times. This beta chain lies outside the target of a library built for alpha chains; its clone size means little. The V call is TRBV9, the J call TRBJ2-1; 9 positions agree with TRBD2. Looked up from germline, CDR1 is SGDLS and CDR2 is YYNGEE. CDR3 size: 19 residues. The V gene end was trimmed by 0 bases and the J gene end by 3 bases; junction bases not matched to a gene: 13. The CDR3 loop is CASSVGGSGSGARYNEQFF. The CDR3 nucleotides are TGTGCCAGCAGCGTAGGTGGTAGCGGGAGCGGTGCACGCTACAATGAGCAGTTCTTC.

By sample fraction, this clonotype is medium-sized. A library made for alpha chains picked up this beta chain off target, so its size means little. The chain has TRBV7-2 and TRBJ2-3; D remains ambiguous. The CDR3 covers 12 residues. Trimming removed 2 bases at V and 6 bases at J, with 6 bases between. Germline CDR1 is SGHTA and CDR2 is FQGNSA. The DNA for the CDR3 is TGTGCCAGCAGCTTAAGGGCCGATACGCAGTATTTT. Amino acid sequence: CASSLRADTQYF.

By its share, this clonotype is medium-sized. Being off target in a library aimed at alpha chains, this beta chain has a size of little meaning. The rearrangement links TRBV12-3 or TRBV12-4 to TRBJ1-2; tentatively, D is TRBD1 (6 bases). Between the trimmed V and J ends, which lost 3 bases and 4 bases, there was a span of 12 bases. The CDR3 runs to 14 residues. CDR3 nucleotides: TGTGCCAGCAGTTTGGAGGGGGAAGGCTATGGCTACACCTTC. It encodes CASSLEGEGYGYTF.

This clonotype was counted ten times or more. This beta chain is a stray read from a library made for alpha chains; its abundance is not meaningful. The chain joins TRBV5-4 to TRBJ1-3; 8 bases line up with TRBD1. Trimming cost V 2 bases and J 6 bases; bases outside gene matches: 7. The CDR3 covers 15 residues. Germline V gene lookup returns CDR1 SGHNT and CDR2 YYREEE (reference sequence). This chain's CDR3 is CASSFWDRRENTIYF. CDR3 DNA sequence: TGTGCCAGCAGCTTTTGGGACAGGAGGGAAAACACCATATATTTT.

At least ten counts were recorded for this clonotype. The size of this beta chain means little, since it is a stray read in a library made for alpha chains. V usage is TRBV9 and J usage is TRBJ1-2; possibly TRBD1 for D (6 bases). Germline V CDR1 and CDR2: SGDLS, YYNGEE. The CDR3 spans 16 residues. V was shortened by 2 bases and J by 0 bases, with 14 bases between the two germline ends. CDR3 protein: CASSVFDRLSNYGYTF. The CDR3 DNA follows: TGTGCCAGCAGCGTTTTTGACAGGCTCTCTAACTATGGCTACACCTTC.

The table lists this clonotype with many counts. As an off-target read in a library built for alpha chains, this beta chain has a frequency of little significance. This chain joins TRBV20-1 and TRBJ1-3, with no clear D. Trimming took 6 bases from V and 0 from J, leaving 9 bases between them. The CDR3 totals 13 residues. Germline V gene data show CDR1 as DFQATT and CDR2 as SNEGSKA (reference sequence). CDR3: CSAPESSGNTIYF. In DNA form, the CDR3 reads TGCAGTGCGCCAGAGTCCTCTGGAAACACCATATATTTT.

This clonotype has ten or more counts. The library was built for alpha chains, so this beta chain is an off-target read and its size means little. The chain combines TRBV28 with TRBJ2-1; maybe TRBD2 (6 bases). Trimming pared 3 bases from V and 2 bases from J, leaving 11 bases between. The CDR3 contains 15 residues. Per germline, CDR1 MDHEN and CDR2 SYDVKM. For the CDR3, the DNA is TGTGCCAGCAGTTTTGCGGGGAGAGCCTACAATGAGCAGTTCTTC. Residues: CASSFAGRAYNEQFF.

This clonotype was seen at least ten times. The library was prepared for alpha chains; this beta chain is a stray read, so its frequency means little. V is TRBV12-3 or TRBV12-4 and J is TRBJ1-1; maybe TRBD1 (6 bases). The CDR3 covers 14 residues. Trimming shortened V by 6 bases and J by 1 base, and 12 bases separated the two germline ends. CDR3 sequence: CASSKGGRNTEAFF. The CDR3 DNA sequence: TGTGCCAGCAGCAAAGGGGGGCGGAACACTGAAGCTTTCTTT.

A word on this clonotype: The library was built for alpha chains, so this beta chain is an off-target read and its size means little. This sequence joins TRBV20-1 and TRBJ2-1; the match to TRBD1 covers 9 bases. The CDR3 totals 14 residues. The V and J ends lost 6 bases and 2 bases, in that order; junction bases with no gene match: 5. Germline assignment: CDR1 DFQATT and CDR2 SNEGSKA (reference sequence). The chain's CDR3 is CSATTGGAYNEQFF. CDR3 nucleotide sequence: TGCAGTGCCACCACAGGGGGCGCCTACAATGAGCAGTTCTTC.

This clonotype has ten or more counts. This beta chain represents an off-target read in a library built for alpha chains; its size is of limited meaning. This chain links TRBV11-3 with TRBJ1-4; D not certain. This CDR3 has 12 residues. The germline CDR1 and CDR2 sequences are SGHNT and YENEEA. V shed 3 bases and J shed 5 bases, with 4 bases lying between them. The CDR3 loop reads CASSLRNEKLFF. As DNA, the CDR3 is TGTGCCAGCAGCTTGAGAAATGAAAAACTGTTTTTT.

This clonotype turned up a few times. The library was prepared for alpha chains; this beta chain is a stray read, so its frequency means little. The CDR3 here is CASSLSIQASYEQYF. The CDR3 DNA is TGTGCCAGCAGTTTGTCCATACAGGCCTCCTACGAGCAGTACTTC. The chain joins TRBV27 to TRBJ2-7, with a weak D call TRBD1 (5 bases). CDR3 size: 15 residues. Trimming pared 3 bases from V and 0 bases from J, leaving 12 bases between. The germline V gene encodes CDR1 MNHEY and CDR2 SMNVEV (reference sequence).

This clonotype is medium-sized by share. A library made for alpha chains picked up this beta chain off target, so its size means little. The chain joins TRBV6-5 to TRBJ1-1; D remains ambiguous. The CDR3 extends over 19 amino acids. The V gene's germline CDR1 is MNHEY and CDR2 SVGAGI. Trimming left V 5 bases short and J 7 bases short, with 32 bases between. The CDR3 DNA reads TGTGCCAGCAGTCTCCGAACGAGTGGGTCGGGCAAAAATCGCCATGAAGCTTTCTTT. Translated, it gives CASSLRTSGSGKNRHEAFF.

Comments on this clonotype: For a library built for alpha chains, this beta chain is a stray read; little rests on its size. The CDR3 coding sequence is TGCGCCAGCAGCTTCCGCAGCGCAGCGAGCTCCTACGAGCAGTACTTC. It encodes CASSFRSAASSYEQYF. The chain uses TRBV5-1 and TRBJ2-7; unclear D gene. V shed 2 bases and J shed 0 bases, with 15 bases lying between them. The germline CDR1 and CDR2 sequences are SGHRS and YFSETQ. CDR3 length: 16 amino acids.

This clonotype was recorded a few times. Within a library made for alpha chains, this beta chain is off target, and its count is uninformative. V gene TRBV30 combines with J gene TRBJ2-1; 9 nucleotides line up with TRBD2. The J segment lost 9 bases and the V segment lost 4 bases, leaving 10 bases of the junction unmatched. There are 14 residues in the CDR3. The germline CDR1 and CDR2 sequences are GTSNPN and SVGIG (reference sequence). The chain's CDR3 is CAWNGLAGIFEQFF. CDR3 sequence (DNA): TGTGCCTGGAATGGGCTAGCGGGAATTTTTGAGCAGTTCTTC. Complete variable domain (other parts from reference TRBV30 and TRBJ2-1): SQTIHQWPATLVQPVGSPLSLECTVEGTSNPNLYWYRQAAGRGLQLLFYSVGIGQISSEVPQNLSASRPQDRQFILSSKKLLLSDSGFYLCAWNGLAGIFEQFFGPGTRLTVL.

This clonotype was counted many times. The library was designed around alpha chains, so this beta chain is a stray read whose abundance carries little weight. The rearrangement joins TRBV7-8 to TRBJ1-1; D possibly corresponds to TRBD1 (5 bases). V gave up 10 bases and J gave up 6 bases, with 9 bases separating them. Germline CDR1 reads SGHVS; CDR2 reads FQNEAQ. The CDR3 contains 10 residues. Here the CDR3 DNA reads TGTGCCACCCAGGGAGCTGAAGCTTTCTTT. This codes for CATQGAEAFF.

This clonotype was picked up many times. This beta chain is an unintended read in a library built for alpha chains; its size means little. V and J are TRBV25-1 and TRBJ2-5; TRBD1 aligns across 8 bases. V was clipped by 6 bases and J by 0 bases; unmatched bases: 3. Germline V gene sequence: CDR1 MGHDK, CDR2 SYGVNS. This CDR3 spans 14 amino acids. For the CDR3, the DNA is TGTGCCAGCAGATGGACAGGGAACCAAGAGACCCAGTACTTC. This translates into CASRWTGNQETQYF.

This clonotype was picked up many times. A junction end diverges from the germline sequence, so it may reflect a read error. Found in a library prepared for alpha chains, this beta chain is an off-target read, and its abundance has little meaning. The chain recombines TRBV12-3 or TRBV12-4 with TRBJ2-1, with 11 positions matching TRBD2. The CDR3 length is 14 residues. The CDR3 DNA sequence: TGTGCCAGCAAAACTAGCGGGAGTCTCAATGCGCAGTTCTTC. It codes for CASKTSGSLNAQFF.

This clonotype was counted at least ten times. The library was designed around alpha chains, so this beta chain is a stray read whose abundance carries little weight. The chain recombines TRBV9 with TRBJ1-6, with a weak D call TRBD1 (6 bases). Germline lookup yields CDR1 SGDLS and CDR2 YYNGEE. The CDR3 length is 14 residues. V was shortened by 4 bases and J by 6 bases, with 11 bases between the two germline ends. The CDR3 sequence: CASSSTGPNSPLHF. In nucleotides, the CDR3 is TGTGCCAGCAGCTCCACAGGGCCTAATTCACCCCTCCACTTT.

The sample holds many counts of this clonotype. The size of this beta chain means little, since it is a stray read in a library made for alpha chains. This chain uses TRBV20-1 with TRBJ1-2; maybe TRBD1 (6 bases). With 6 bases removed from V and 0 bases from J, the gap between germline ends came to 20 bases. Germline V lookup: CDR1 DFQATT, CDR2 SNEGSKA (reference sequence). This CDR3 has 16 amino acids. The CDR3 region has the DNA TGCAGTGCCAGGGAGGGAAACAGGGTCGCTAACTATGGCTACACCTTC. Translation: CSAREGNRVANYGYTF.

Only a few counts were recorded for this clonotype. This beta chain is a stray read from a library made for alpha chains; its abundance is not meaningful. This chain connects TRBV9 to TRBJ2-7; D is possibly TRBD1 or TRBD2 (5 bases each). V was shortened by 3 bases and J by 2 bases, with 18 bases between the two germline ends. This CDR3 comprises 16 residues. Germline V gene lookup returns CDR1 SGDLS and CDR2 YYNGEE. For the CDR3, the DNA is TGTGCCAGCAGCGCGGGGCCACTTACGCCCGCCTACGAGCAGTACTTC. As protein: CASSAGPLTPAYEQYF.

This clonotype appeared many times. This beta chain is an unintended read in a library built for alpha chains; its size means little. The V gene is TRBV29-1, the J gene TRBJ1-1, with no clear D. With 6 bases removed from V and 5 bases from J, the gap between germline ends came to 7 bases. This CDR3 has 10 residues. Germline assignment: CDR1 SQVTM and CDR2 ANQGSEA. As DNA, the CDR3 is TGCAGCGTACTTTTGACTGAAGCTTTCTTT. Its translation: CSVLLTEAFF.

This clonotype appeared many times. In a library made to pick up alpha chains, this beta chain is a stray read with a size that means little. V and J are TRBV11-3 and TRBJ2-1; 13 bases are shared with TRBD2. In germline, CDR1 is SGHNT, CDR2 YENEEA. The ends lost 5 bases at V and 2 bases at J; junction bases unmatched: 9. CDR3 length: 18 residues. CDR3 sequence (DNA): TGTGCCAGCAGCCCCCGGACTAGCGGGAGTGTTCCCTACAATGAGCAGTTCTTC. Translating gives CASSPRTSGSVPYNEQFF. Drawing the rest from reference TRBV11-3 and TRBJ2-1, the complete variable domain is EAGVVQSPRYKIIEKKQPVAFWCNPISGHNTLYWYLQNLGQGPELLIRYENEEAVDDSQLPKDRFSAERLKGVDSTLKIQPAELGDSAVYLCASSPRTSGSVPYNEQFFGPGTRLTVL.

As concerns this clonotype: Being off target in a library aimed at alpha chains, this beta chain has a size of little meaning. The chain couples TRBV6-2 or TRBV6-3 to TRBJ2-3, with a weak D call TRBD2 (6 bases). Deletions cut 6 bases from V and 4 bases from J, with 14 bases between. CDR1 is MNHEY and CDR2 is SVGEGT in the germline V gene. The CDR3 length is 14 residues. The CDR3 sequence: CASSLGLKADTQYF. Here the CDR3 DNA reads TGTGCCAGCAGCCTAGGACTAAAGGCAGATACGCAGTATTTT.

The sample holds one count of this clonotype. The library was built for alpha chains, so this beta chain is an off-target read and its size means little. This chain uses TRBV20-1 with TRBJ2-5; 11 nucleotides line up with TRBD1. Trimming at V came to 2 bases and at J to 5 bases, leaving 10 bases not matched to a gene. The CDR3 consists of 16 residues. Germline V lookup: CDR1 DFQATT, CDR2 SNEGSKA (reference sequence). CDR3 sequence (DNA): TGCAGTGCTAGACCGTCGGGACAGGGGGGCCGTGAGACCCAGTACTTC. Residues: CSARPSGQGGRETQYF.

This clonotype was observed many times. This beta chain is a stray read from a library made for alpha chains; its abundance is not meaningful. V usage is TRBV5-4 and J usage is TRBJ2-3; 8 bases fit TRBD1. The V gene end was trimmed by 2 bases and the J gene end by 4 bases; junction bases not matched to a gene: 3. The CDR3 loop spans 14 amino acids. Germline V gene lookup returns CDR1 SGHNT and CDR2 YYREEE (reference sequence). The CDR3 bases are TGTGCCAGCAGCTTAGGACAGGGATCAGATACGCAGTATTTT. Its protein is CASSLGQGSDTQYF.

This clonotype was counted ten times or more. Since the library was made to target alpha chains, this beta chain is a stray read and its abundance is not meaningful. The chain is built from TRBV25-1 and TRBJ1-2; tentative D call: TRBD1 (5 bases). The V and J ends lost 5 bases and 8 bases respectively, with 12 bases between them. The germline CDR1 and CDR2 sequences are MGHDK and SYGVNS. This CDR3 is 12 amino acids long. CDR3 amino acids: CASSRGQGGYTF. CDR3 DNA sequence: TGTGCCAGCAGTAGAGGACAAGGGGGCTACACCTTC.